This passage covers 17 T cell receptor beta chains from one sample sequenced in a study of siplizumab effects on memory and regulatory T cells. No antigen has been identified for these receptors. The method was immunoSEQ multiplex PCR; TCRdb's version includes in-frame clones alone and lacks a portion of them. The sample lists roughly 810 clones, under 80% occurring once. The mixed lymphocyte reaction cells underwent coculture at 37°C for 6 days. Source material: CFSE-low (dividing) CD4+ T cells sorted from an allogeneic mixed lymphocyte reaction. Receptors were obtained from a human donor in good health; the cells came from an allogeneic mixed lymphocyte reaction. Some clones in this sample may be carry-over from other donors' samples.

J is TRBJ2-1 and V is TRBV6-7, with 16 bases lining up with TRBD2. TRBV6-7 is an open reading frame whose function is uncertain. With 5 bases clipped from V and 1 base from J, the junction kept 2 bases outside the gene matches. This CDR3 spans 17 amino acids. CDR3 protein: CASSQGLAGGSYNEQFF. The CDR3 region has the DNA TGTGCCAGCAGTCAGGGACTAGCGGGAGGGTCCTACAATGAGCAGTTCTTC.

The V call is TRBV10-3, the J call TRBJ1-5; the D gene is possibly TRBD1 (5 bases). Germline CDR1 reads ENHRY; CDR2 reads SYGVKD. The CDR3 is 13 residues long. V lost 0 bases and J lost 11, with 11 bases in between. The CDR3 DNA follows: TGTGCCATCAGTGAGTCGGGGGGGAAGGCCCAGCATTTT. This translates into CAISESGGKAQHF.

This clone was seen once. This rearrangement joins TRBV9 to TRBJ1-2; D unclear. V lost 3 bases and J lost 7, with 22 bases in between. Germline lookup yields CDR1 SGDLS and CDR2 YYNGEE. The CDR3 is 16 amino acids. CDR3 DNA sequence: TGTGCCAGCAGCGCAGCGGTTGACTTGACCTTGGGTGGCTACACCTTC. Protein sequence: CASSAAVDLTLGGYTF. The full variable domain, in which reference TRBV9 and TRBJ1-2 provide the parts outside the CDR3, is DSGVTQTPKHLITATGQRVTLRCSPRSGDLSVYWYQQSLDQGLQFLIQYYNGEERAKGNILERFSAQQFPDLHSELNLSSLELGDSALYFCASSAAVDLTLGGYTFGSGTRLTVV.

In this sample, this clone turned up a few times. This chain joins TRBV7-9 and TRBJ2-1, with D hard to call. Trimming took 5 bases from V and 9 from J, leaving 17 bases between them. Germline-derived CDR1 and CDR2 are SEHNR and FQNEAQ (reference sequence). The CDR3 loop spans 14 amino acids. The CDR3 reads CASSLEYFGAEQFF. The CDR3 nucleotides are TGTGCCAGCAGCCTGGAATATTTCGGCGCTGAGCAGTTCTTC.

The chain employs TRBV15 and TRBJ1-2; D gene unclear. The V end lost 4 bases, the J end lost 4 bases, and 13 bases lay between the germline ends. The CDR3 is 14 residues long. Germline lookup yields CDR1 LNHNV and CDR2 YYDKDF (reference sequence). CDR3 protein: CATSTDGKTYGYTF. The CDR3 DNA follows: TGTGCCACCAGCACTGACGGAAAGACCTATGGCTACACCTTC.

The V gene is TRBV14, the J gene TRBJ1-3; D unresolved. CDR1 is SGHDN and CDR2 is FVKESK in the germline V gene. The CDR3 is made up of 15 amino acids. V dropped 4 bases and J dropped 0 bases, with 10 bases sitting between them. CDR3 nucleotides: TGTGCCAGCAGCCTGCCCGGATCCTCTGGAAACACCATATATTTT. It codes for CASSLPGSSGNTIYF.

The V call is TRBV6-1, the J call TRBJ1-1, with D unresolved. Germline-derived CDR1 and CDR2 are MNHNS and SASEGT. Trimming removed 3 bases from V and 0 bases from J, with 8 bases in between. The CDR3 sequence is 14 residues long. CDR3: CASSDRWMNTEAFF. The CDR3 DNA sequence: TGTGCCAGCAGTGATAGGTGGATGAACACTGAAGCTTTCTTT.

For this clone: Relative to the germline gene, one junction end is altered; a read error may explain this. V gene TRBV19 combines with J gene TRBJ1-2, with a tentative D call TRBD1 (5 bases). CDR3 length equals 15 residues. CDR1 is LNHDA, CDR2 SQIVND, per germline (reference sequence). This CDR3 is CASSIPGAGHYGCTF. The CDR3 DNA reads as TGTGCCAGTAGTATCCCCGGGGCGGGTCACTATGGCTGCACCTTC. Filled out from reference TRBV19 and TRBJ1-2, the complete variable domain reads DGGITQSPKYLFRKEGQNVTLSCEQNLNHDAMYWYRQDPGQGLRLIYYSQIVNDFQKGDIAEGYSVSREKKESFPLTVTSAQKNPTAFYLCASSIPGAGHYGCTFGSGTRLTVV.

V gene TRBV27 combines with J gene TRBJ1-2; 9 bases map to TRBD1. J lost 3 bases, V lost 5 bases, and 4 bases had no gene match. Germline lookup yields CDR1 MNHEY and CDR2 SMNVEV (reference sequence). There are 14 residues in the CDR3. CDR3: CASSTRTGDYGYTF. CDR3 bases: TGTGCCAGCAGTACGCGGACAGGGGACTATGGCTACACCTTC.

This rearrangement joins TRBV5-5 to TRBJ1-2; D ambiguous. The CDR3 covers 15 residues. The germline CDR1 and CDR2 sequences are SGHKS and YYEKEE (reference sequence). V lost 7 bases, J lost 4 bases, and 20 bases lay in between. The CDR3 here is CASRSISRKTYGYTF. As DNA, the CDR3 is TGTGCCAGCCGAAGCATCTCGCGAAAGACCTATGGCTACACCTTC.

This chain links TRBV6-1 with TRBJ2-3, with D possibly being TRBD1 or TRBD2 (6 bases each). Germline CDR1 and CDR2: MNHNS and SASEGT. The CDR3 spans 16 residues. Deletions cut 2 bases from V and 4 bases from J, with 16 bases between. The CDR3 loop reads CASSEKVRGRADTQYF. The CDR3 bases are TGTGCCAGCAGTGAAAAGGTCCGGGGGCGGGCAGATACGCAGTATTTT.

This clone was picked up a small number of times. This chain links TRBV7-9 with TRBJ2-1; D call uncertain. With 5 bases removed from V and 4 bases from J, the gap between germline ends came to 12 bases. Per germline, CDR1 SEHNR and CDR2 FQNEAQ (reference sequence). This CDR3 comprises 14 residues. The CDR3 region is CASSRAAGYNEQFF. The CDR3, as DNA: TGTGCCAGCAGCCGTGCTGCTGGATACAATGAGCAGTTCTTC.

The V and J genes are TRBV7-2 and TRBJ1-1; D unclear. Trimming stripped 1 base from V and 6 bases from J, with 15 bases between. Germline V gives CDR1 SGHTA, CDR2 FQGNSA. The CDR3 runs 15 residues. CDR3 in amino acids: CASSLDGVLGSEAFF. The CDR3 bases are TGTGCCAGCAGCTTAGATGGGGTTTTGGGTTCTGAAGCTTTCTTT.

The V call is TRBV6-5, the J call TRBJ1-6; TRBD1 matches at 7 bases. J was trimmed by 4 bases and V by 8 bases; bases with no gene match: 8. CDR3 length equals 15 residues. Germline CDR1 is MNHEY and CDR2 is SVGAGI. CDR3 region: CASGKDRTYNSPLHF. In DNA form, the CDR3 reads TGTGCCAGCGGGAAGGACAGGACATATAATTCACCCCTCCACTTT.

A word on this clone: One end of the junction varies from germline; a read error may be responsible. At the DNA level, this CDR3 is encoded by other sequences in the same sample as well. CDR3 loop: CASSRQVGQGAYEQYF. CDR3 DNA: TGTGCTAGCTCCCGACAGGTGGGGCAGGGTGCATACGAGCAGTACTTC. V usage is TRBV18 and J usage is TRBJ2-7; D is possibly TRBD1 (6 bases). The CDR3 length is 16 residues. Germline loops: CDR1 KGHSH, CDR2 LQKENI. Variable domain in full (rest from reference TRBV18 and TRBJ2-7): NAGVMQNPRHLVRRRGQEARLRCSPMKGHSHVYWYRQLPEEGLKFMVYLQKENIIDESGMPKERFSAEFPKEGPSILRIQQVVRGDSAAYFCASSRQVGQGAYEQYFGPGTRLTVT.

The chain has TRBV7-9 and TRBJ2-5; 7 positions agree with TRBD1. Germline CDR1 SEHNR, CDR2 FQNEAQ (reference sequence). CDR3 length: 15 amino acids. V shed 1 base and J 3 bases; nucleotides not matched to a gene: 5. The CDR3 is CASSLVGGSEETQYF. The DNA for the CDR3 is TGTGCCAGCAGCTTAGTAGGGGGCTCTGAAGAGACCCAGTACTTC.

This rearrangement joins TRBV7-9 to TRBJ2-1; 8 bases are a match to TRBD2. Germline V lookup: CDR1 SEHNR, CDR2 FQNEAQ (reference sequence). The CDR3 runs 15 residues. J gave up 5 bases and V 3 bases, and 6 bases lay outside the gene matches. The CDR3 nucleotides are TGTGCCAGCAGCTTGGGTACTAGCGGAAACAATGAGCAGTTCTTC. Its translation is CASSLGTSGNNEQFF.